This passage covers 20 T cell receptor beta chains from one sample sequenced in a study of blood T cell repertoires in COVID-19 (dated by TCRdb to 2020 to 2022). Library preparation employed the immunoSEQ multiplex PCR assay. This immuneACCESS table, as held by TCRdb, lists in-frame sequences with V and J called but not all clones. Of the missing ones, under half trace to an unresolved V gene in checked studies; the others have no known cause. For this sample the table gives about 55,000 clones, of which 80% to 85% were detected only once. The ten biggest clones cover 5.5% to 6% of the sample. Specimen: peripheral blood. These receptors were taken from a human donor in a cohort sampled during active or convalescent COVID-19.

This clone has more than one count but fewer than ten. The chain couples TRBV11-2 to TRBJ2-2; 7 bases match TRBD1. The CDR3 sequence is 16 residues long. J lost 9 bases, V lost 5 bases, and 15 bases had no gene match. CDR1 is SGHAT, CDR2 FQNNGV, per germline. CDR3 DNA: TGTGCCAGCAGCCCTACCCCGGGACAGAGTCCCCGGGAGCTGTTTTTT. Its protein is CASSPTPGQSPRELFF.

This chain connects TRBV5-1 to TRBJ1-6; 7 bases align to TRBD1. The CDR3 extends over 15 amino acids. In germline, CDR1 is SGHRS, CDR2 YFSETQ. V trimming: 4 bases; J trimming: 5 bases; junction bases outside the gene matches: 6. The CDR3 DNA reads as TGCGCCAGCAGCCCGGGACAGAGGGATAATTCACCCCTCCACTTT. Translation: CASSPGQRDNSPLHF.

The table lists this clone with a count of one. The rearrangement links TRBV19 to TRBJ1-6, with 9 bases identical to TRBD1. The CDR3 is made up of 14 amino acids. Trimming cost V 6 bases and J 9 bases; bases outside gene matches: 6. CDR1 and CDR2 (germline): LNHDA, SQIVND (reference sequence). CDR3 sequence reads: CASRLGQGGSPLHF. The DNA for the CDR3 is TGTGCCAGTAGATTGGGACAGGGAGGTTCACCCCTCCACTTT.

This clone has only a few counts. The J gene is TRBJ1-1, the V gene TRBV19; weak D call: TRBD1 (6 bases). Germline CDR1 reads LNHDA; CDR2 reads SQIVND (reference sequence). V was cut by 6 bases and J by 7 bases, with 12 bases left in between. This CDR3 is built from 12 residues. CDR3 sequence: CASRAGAVEAFF. Here the CDR3 DNA reads TGTGCCAGTAGGGCAGGGGCTGTTGAAGCTTTCTTT.

V gene TRBV14 combines with J gene TRBJ1-2, with D tentatively TRBD1 (5 bases). Per germline, CDR1 SGHDN and CDR2 FVKESK. The CDR3 has 15 residues. The V gene lost 4 bases and the J gene lost 4 bases, with 16 bases spanning the gap. CDR3 bases: TGTGCCAGCAGCCTGCTGAGAGACAGCGTCTATGGCTACACCTTC. It encodes CASSLLRDSVYGYTF.

J is TRBJ2-7 and V is TRBV29-1; D not certain. Germline-derived CDR1 and CDR2 are SQVTM and ANQGSEA. Trimming cost V 4 bases and J 4 bases, with 20 bases left between them. This CDR3 comprises 15 residues. CDR3 nucleotides: TGCAGCGTTGTTTTCGGGTCCCTCTCACCTTACGAGCAGTACTTC. Translating it yields CSVVFGSLSPYEQYF.

This chain links TRBV12-3 or TRBV12-4 with TRBJ1-5; the D gene is possibly TRBD1 (5 bases). CDR3 length equals 12 residues. V lost 5 bases, J lost 8 bases, and 10 bases lay in between. CDR3 bases: TGTGCCAGCAGTGGGGACTCGAAGCCCCAGCATTTT. Translating it yields CASSGDSKPQHF.

The chain combines TRBV19 with TRBJ2-7; the match to TRBD1 covers 12 bases. Trimming cost V 3 bases and J 8 bases; bases outside gene matches: 5. Per germline, CDR1 LNHDA and CDR2 SQIVND (reference sequence). This CDR3 region has 14 residues. The DNA for the CDR3 is TGTGCCAGTAGTATGGGGACAGGGGGCTTAAAGCAGTACTTC. Translated, it gives CASSMGTGGLKQYF.

The chain carries TRBV13 and TRBJ2-2; D possibly corresponds to TRBD1 (5 bases). Trimming took 8 bases from V and 6 from J, leaving 10 bases between them. This CDR3 region has 12 residues. From germline, CDR1 is PRHDT and CDR2 FYEKMQ (reference sequence). CDR3 nucleotides: TGTGCCAGCTTTGACAGTGCCGGGGAGCTGTTTTTT. It is translated as CASFDSAGELFF.

V gene TRBV6-2 or TRBV6-3 combines with J gene TRBJ1-2; 7 bases are shared with TRBD1. After removal of 0 bases from V and 5 bases from J, the junction contained 9 bases not matched to a gene. Germline V lookup: CDR1 MNHEY, CDR2 SVGEGT. The CDR3 is 16 amino acids. The CDR3 coding sequence is TGTGCCAGCAGTTACTCGGGGACAGAGAGGAGGTATGGCTACACCTTC. This sequence encodes CASSYSGTERRYGYTF.

The chain uses TRBV9 and TRBJ1-1, with D possibly matching TRBD1 (5 bases). The CDR3 extends over 14 amino acids. V lost 2 bases to trimming and J lost 4 bases, with 12 bases between them. CDR1 and CDR2 (germline): SGDLS, YYNGEE. The DNA for the CDR3 is TGTGCCAGCAGCGTGTACAGGCAGGCCACTGAAGCTTTCTTT. It is translated as CASSVYRQATEAFF.

The V and J genes are TRBV28 and TRBJ2-7; 7 bases line up with TRBD1. This CDR3 is built from 15 residues. Germline-derived CDR1 and CDR2 are MDHEN and SYDVKM. V dropped 6 bases and J dropped 0; count of bases not matched to a gene: 8. This CDR3 reads CASSYWTGGSYEQYF. DNA for the CDR3: TGTGCCAGCAGCTATTGGACAGGAGGCTCCTACGAGCAGTACTTC.

The chain links TRBV19 to TRBJ2-7, with D unclear. The germline V gene encodes CDR1 LNHDA and CDR2 SQIVND (reference sequence). The CDR3 length is 13 residues. Trimming pared 5 bases from V and 6 bases from J, leaving 14 bases between. Written as DNA, the CDR3 is TGTGCCAGTAGTCCCCAAGCGATGGCCGAGCAGTACTTC. This translates into CASSPQAMAEQYF.

This clone was seen a few times. The chain carries TRBV5-1 and TRBJ1-4; a possible D gene is TRBD1 (6 bases). The V gene's germline CDR1 is SGHRS and CDR2 YFSETQ. The V end lost 2 bases, the J end lost 6 bases, and 11 bases lay between the germline ends. This CDR3 is built from 14 residues. The chain's CDR3 is CASSLVRGDEKLFF. CDR3 sequence (DNA): TGCGCCAGCAGCTTAGTCAGGGGAGATGAAAAACTGTTTTTT.

The chain uses TRBV25-1 and TRBJ1-1; D remains unclear. The CDR3 is 13 amino acids. Germline loops: CDR1 MGHDK, CDR2 SYGVNS. The V and J ends lost 4 bases and 5 bases respectively, with 11 bases between them. This chain's CDR3 is CASSGFSGTEAFF. The DNA of the CDR3 is TGTGCCAGCAGTGGATTCTCGGGGACTGAAGCTTTCTTT.

The rearrangement links TRBV14 to TRBJ2-5; 11 positions match TRBD2. V shed 4 bases and J 4 bases; nucleotides not matched to a gene: 8. The CDR3 loop spans 16 amino acids. Germline V CDR1 and CDR2: SGHDN, FVKESK. The CDR3 loop is CASSRSGGAGTETQYF. The CDR3 DNA reads TGTGCCAGCAGCCGTAGCGGGGGGGCCGGTACAGAGACCCAGTACTTC.

J is TRBJ2-2 and V is TRBV7-8; a possible D gene is TRBD2 (7 bases). Trimming took 2 bases from V and 8 from J, leaving 21 bases between them. The CDR3 covers 17 residues. In germline, CDR1 is SGHVS, CDR2 FQNEAQ. The CDR3 sequence: CASSLYPGGVLGGELFF. CDR3 in DNA: TGTGCCAGCAGCTTATATCCGGGGGGCGTATTAGGAGGGGAGCTGTTTTTT.

J is TRBJ2-3 and V is TRBV14; perhaps TRBD1 as D (5 bases). The CDR3 loop spans 13 amino acids. Germline-derived CDR1 and CDR2 are SGHDN and FVKESK. With 7 bases removed from V and 2 bases from J, the gap between germline ends came to 10 bases. The CDR3 region has the DNA TGTGCCAGCAATAGGGGATTCACAGATACGCAGTATTTT. Translation: CASNRGFTDTQYF. The entire variable domain, with the rest obtained from reference TRBV14 and TRBJ2-3, is as follows: EAGVTQFPSHSVIEKGQTVTLRCDPISGHDNLYWYRRVMGKEIKFLLHFVKESKQDESGMPNNRFLAERTGGTYSTLKVQPAELEDSGVYFCASNRGFTDTQYFGPGTRLTVL.

The V call is TRBV4-3, the J call TRBJ2-7; possible D gene TRBD1, 5 bases. CDR3 size: 14 residues. Trimming took 4 bases from V and 2 from J, leaving 12 bases between them. Germline V gene lookup returns CDR1 LGHNA and CDR2 YSLEER. In DNA, the CDR3 is TGCGCCAGCAGCCCACTCAGGGTCACCTACGAGCAGTACTTC. This codes for CASSPLRVTYEQYF.

The chain carries TRBV5-1 and TRBJ1-4, with TRBD1 as a possible D gene (5 bases). The germline V gene has CDR1 SGHRS and CDR2 YFSETQ. The V end lost 4 bases, the J end lost 1 base, and 14 bases lay between the germline ends. This CDR3 comprises 16 residues. The CDR3 is CASSEWGGVTNEKLFF. The DNA for the CDR3 is TGCGCCAGCAGCGAGTGGGGAGGGGTAACTAATGAAAAACTGTTTTTT. The whole variable domain, filled in from reference TRBV5-1 and TRBJ1-4, reads KAGVTQTPRYLIKTRGQQVTLSCSPISGHRSVSWYQQTPGQGLQFLFEYFSETQRNKGNFPGRFSGRQFSNSRSEMNVSTLELGDSALYLCASSEWGGVTNEKLFFGSGTQLSVL.